These 2 T cell receptor beta chains were sequenced from one sample in a study of T cells in Graves' hyperthyroidism and ophthalmopathy. Amplified TCR beta CDR3 regions came from RNA transcripts. TCR CDR3 regions were first amplified by RT-PCR with HTBI primers. TCRdb fed the multiplex PCR reads into MiXCR, producing one record per CDR3 protein. The profile shows under 400,000 distinct CDR3 sequences, around 13% of them singletons. Material for sequencing was blood. These receptors all stem from a woman younger than 30 with Graves' hyperthyroidism.

This rearrangement joins TRBV19 to TRBJ2-7; D is uncertain. V lost 0 bases and J lost 6, with 6 bases in between. The CDR3 loop spans 12 amino acids. Germline V gene data show CDR1 as LNHDA and CDR2 as SQIVND (reference sequence). CDR3 nucleotide sequence: TGTGCCAGTAGTATAGATGAGACCGAGCAGTACTTC. Protein product: CASSIDETEQYF. Variable domain in full (rest from reference TRBV19 and TRBJ2-7): DGGITQSPKYLFRKEGQNVTLSCEQNLNHDAMYWYRQDPGQGLRLIYYSQIVNDFQKGDIAEGYSVSREKKESFPLTVTSAQKNPTAFYLCASSIDETEQYFGPGTRLTVT.

The sample holds many counts of this clonotype. V gene TRBV28 combines with J gene TRBJ2-7; no clear D. Trimming took off 5 bases at V and 3 bases at J, with 17 bases between the two ends. The CDR3 runs to 15 residues. From germline, CDR1 is MDHEN and CDR2 SYDVKM. CDR3 region: CASSPPGSIGYEQYF. Written as DNA, the CDR3 is TGTGCCAGCAGTCCCCCGGGCAGCATAGGCTACGAGCAGTACTTC.